This T cell receptor beta chain was sequenced during a study of T cell responses to AZD1222 COVID-19 vaccine. Findings of the study overall: Without day 14 samples, only post-peak T cell repertoires were studied. Recipients of AZD1222 seropositive at baseline numbered only 6 or 7. Increased Spike-specific TCR breadth and depth were observed after two AZD1222 doses.

A note on this clone: Its cognate antigen is unknown.

Here immunoSEQ multiplex PCR was the method, and the copy in TCRdb shows in-frame clones only, minus some. The table records under 150,000 clones, roughly 90% of them present only once. The germline CDR1 and CDR2 sequences are SGHTS and YDEGEE. The CDR3 is 12 residues long. V dropped 3 bases and J dropped 4 bases, with 7 bases sitting between them. Sequencing was performed on peripheral blood, taken on day 0 of AZD1222 vaccination. The chain combines TRBV5-8 with TRBJ1-2, with unresolved D. The clonotype was recovered from an adult in good health. The CDR3 loop reads CASSYGVYGYTF. CDR3 DNA sequence: TGTGCCAGCAGCTATGGCGTCTATGGCTACACCTTC.